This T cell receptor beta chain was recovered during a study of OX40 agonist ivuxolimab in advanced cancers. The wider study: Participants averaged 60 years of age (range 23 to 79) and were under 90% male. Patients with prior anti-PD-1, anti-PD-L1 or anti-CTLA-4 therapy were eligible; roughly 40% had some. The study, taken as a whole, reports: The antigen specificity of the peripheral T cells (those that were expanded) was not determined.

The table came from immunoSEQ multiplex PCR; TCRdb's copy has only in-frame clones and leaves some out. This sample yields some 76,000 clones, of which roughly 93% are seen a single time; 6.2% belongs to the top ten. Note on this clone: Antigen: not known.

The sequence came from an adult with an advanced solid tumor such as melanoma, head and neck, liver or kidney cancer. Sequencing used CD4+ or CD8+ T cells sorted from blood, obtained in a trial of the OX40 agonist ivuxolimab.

CDR3 region: CASSHRQGPRTSSTDTQYF. As DNA, the CDR3 is TGCGCCAGCAGTCATAGACAGGGTCCCAGGACGTCTAGCACAGATACGCAGTATTTT. The J gene is TRBJ2-3, the V gene TRBV23-1, with 7 bases that match TRBD1. TRBV23-1 is labeled an ORF, and its function is uncertain. This CDR3 is 19 amino acids long. With 3 bases clipped from V and 0 bases from J, the junction kept 15 bases outside the gene matches.